The rows below give T cell receptor beta chains drawn from one sample of a study of T-cell memory formation after mild COVID-19. TCRdb ran MiXCR on the 5' RACE reads and lists one entry per CDR3 protein. The data hold about 140,000 distinct CDR3 sequences, with roughly 15% observed a single time. The material sequenced was PBMCs or a T cell subset sorted from them (not recorded which). Every receptor here comes from an adult woman who had mild COVID-19 (a few samples of this study predate the infection). Cell type and time point are not known. The CDR3 runs from the conserved cysteine through the conserved F or W. Each record gives: V gene, D gene, clone size, J gene, CDR3 protein, CDR3 DNA. The D gene is left open where the match is weak. Only part of the rows carry a size: once, few, many, or a class if the clone is expanded.

v_call: TRBV4-3; d_call: -; clone_size: -; j_call: TRBJ2-2; cdr3_aa: CASNKLLSSTGELFF; cdr3_nt: TGCGCCAGCAACAAACTCCTATCCAGCACCGGGGAGCTGTTTTTT
v_call: TRBV30; d_call: TRBD1; clone_size: -; j_call: TRBJ2-3; cdr3_aa: CAWSGQGTTDTQYF; cdr3_nt: TGTGCCTGGAGCGGACAGGGGACCACAGATACGCAGTATTTT
v_call: TRBV15; d_call: TRBD1; clone_size: many; j_call: TRBJ2-1; cdr3_aa: CATSRGTGGYNEQFF; cdr3_nt: TGTGCCACCAGCAGAGGGACAGGGGGCTACAATGAGCAGTTCTTC
v_call: TRBV9; d_call: -; clone_size: -; j_call: TRBJ2-3; cdr3_aa: CASSYLDTQYF; cdr3_nt: TGTGCCAGCAGCTACTTAGATACGCAGTATTTT
v_call: TRBV12-3/TRBV12-4; d_call: -; clone_size: -; j_call: TRBJ1-5; cdr3_aa: CASSDGAGNQPQHF; cdr3_nt: TGTGCCAGCAGTGACGGGGCCGGGAATCAGCCCCAGCATTTT
v_call: TRBV7-9; d_call: -; clone_size: -; j_call: TRBJ1-1; cdr3_aa: CASSYLEKTEAFF; cdr3_nt: TGTGCCAGCAGCTACCTTGAGAAGACTGAAGCTTTCTTT
v_call: TRBV9; d_call: TRBD1; clone_size: -; j_call: TRBJ2-1; cdr3_aa: CASSVSTGDNEQFF; cdr3_nt: TGTGCCAGCAGCGTAAGTACAGGGGACAATGAGCAGTTCTTC
v_call: TRBV5-1; d_call: TRBD2; clone_size: -; j_call: TRBJ2-3; cdr3_aa: CASSLATSGSTDTQYF; cdr3_nt: TGCGCCAGCAGCTTGGCGACTAGCGGGAGCACAGATACGCAGTATTTT
v_call: TRBV12-3/TRBV12-4; d_call: -; clone_size: -; j_call: TRBJ1-4; cdr3_aa: CASSTSGAHEKLFF; cdr3_nt: TGTGCCAGCAGTACATCGGGAGCCCATGAAAAACTGTTTTTT
v_call: TRBV4-3; d_call: -; clone_size: few; j_call: TRBJ2-7; cdr3_aa: CASSPRWGFVSEQYF; cdr3_nt: TGCGCCAGCAGCCCCCGGTGGGGCTTTGTTTCCGAGCAGTACTTC
v_call: TRBV4-1; d_call: TRBD1; clone_size: -; j_call: TRBJ2-5; cdr3_aa: CASSQVGQGSETQYF; cdr3_nt: TGCGCCAGCAGCCAAGTGGGACAGGGTTCGGAGACCCAGTACTTC
v_call: TRBV4-1; d_call: -; clone_size: -; j_call: TRBJ1-1; cdr3_aa: CASSQDGGRTEAFF; cdr3_nt: TGCGCCAGCAGCCAAGATGGGGGGAGGACTGAAGCTTTCTTT
v_call: TRBV3-1; d_call: -; clone_size: -; j_call: TRBJ1-1; cdr3_aa: CASSPSEGTEAFF; cdr3_nt: TGTGCCAGCAGCCCGAGTGAAGGGACTGAAGCTTTCTTT
v_call: TRBV19; d_call: TRBD1; clone_size: -; j_call: TRBJ2-1; cdr3_aa: CASSRRTGGKNNEQFF; cdr3_nt: TGTGCCAGTAGTCGCCGGACAGGGGGCAAGAACAATGAGCAGTTCTTC
v_call: TRBV5-1; d_call: TRBD2; clone_size: -; j_call: TRBJ2-3; cdr3_aa: CASRPSAGGAGDTQYF; cdr3_nt: TGCGCCAGCAGGCCGTCAGCGGGGGGTGCCGGGGATACGCAGTATTTT
v_call: TRBV12-3/TRBV12-4; d_call: TRBD1; clone_size: few; j_call: TRBJ2-5; cdr3_aa: CASSYGQAQETQYF; cdr3_nt: TGTGCCAGCAGTTACGGACAGGCCCAAGAGACCCAGTACTTC
v_call: TRBV9; d_call: -; clone_size: -; j_call: TRBJ2-1; cdr3_aa: CASSVASSSHEQFF; cdr3_nt: TGTGCCAGCAGCGTAGCCTCTAGCAGCCATGAGCAGTTCTTC
v_call: TRBV5-8; d_call: -; clone_size: -; j_call: TRBJ2-2; cdr3_aa: CASSSTAAGTGELFF; cdr3_nt: TGTGCCAGCAGCTCGACAGCGGCGGGGACCGGGGAGCTGTTTTTT
v_call: TRBV18; d_call: -; clone_size: -; j_call: TRBJ2-7; cdr3_aa: CASSPPTAYEQYF; cdr3_nt: TGTGCCAGCTCACCACCGACCGCGTACGAGCAGTACTTC
v_call: TRBV7-8; d_call: -; clone_size: -; j_call: TRBJ2-2; cdr3_aa: CASSLDPGARARAGELFF; cdr3_nt: TGTGCCAGCAGCCTCGATCCCGGGGCTAGAGCTCGAGCCGGGGAGCTGTTTTTT
v_call: TRBV7-9; d_call: TRBD1; clone_size: -; j_call: TRBJ1-2; cdr3_aa: CASSLDVTRRTGSTNYGYTF; cdr3_nt: TGTGCCAGCAGCTTAGACGTGACGAGAAGGACAGGGTCTACTAACTATGGCTACACCTTC
v_call: TRBV10-2; d_call: -; clone_size: few; j_call: TRBJ1-2; cdr3_aa: CASSESGRAFDGYTF; cdr3_nt: TGCGCCAGCAGTGAGTCGGGCAGAGCCTTTGATGGCTACACCTTC
v_call: TRBV4-1; d_call: TRBD2; clone_size: few; j_call: TRBJ2-1; cdr3_aa: CASSKLAGGYEQFF; cdr3_nt: TGCGCCAGCAGCAAACTAGCGGGGGGCTATGAGCAGTTCTTC
v_call: TRBV5-1; d_call: -; clone_size: -; j_call: TRBJ1-6; cdr3_aa: CASSLVGVYNSPLHF; cdr3_nt: TGCGCCAGCAGTTTAGTGGGGGTCTACAATTCACCCCTCCACTTT
v_call: TRBV30; d_call: -; clone_size: few; j_call: TRBJ2-3; cdr3_aa: CARGRGPTDTQYF; cdr3_nt: TGTGCCCGAGGGCGGGGCCCCACAGATACGCAGTATTTT
v_call: TRBV7-2; d_call: TRBD1; clone_size: few; j_call: TRBJ2-3; cdr3_aa: CASSLQGATDTQYF; cdr3_nt: TGTGCCAGCTCCTTACAGGGGGCCACAGATACGCAGTATTTT
v_call: TRBV19; d_call: TRBD2; clone_size: -; j_call: TRBJ2-5; cdr3_aa: CASSILTSGGAGETQYF; cdr3_nt: TGTGCCAGTAGTATTCTAACTAGCGGGGGGGCCGGGGAGACCCAGTACTTC
v_call: TRBV4-2; d_call: TRBD1; clone_size: few; j_call: TRBJ1-2; cdr3_aa: CASRDRGRADGYTF; cdr3_nt: TGTGCCAGCAGGGACAGGGGGCGCGCGGACGGCTACACCTTC
v_call: TRBV27; d_call: -; clone_size: medium-sized; j_call: TRBJ2-5; cdr3_aa: CASSFGIQETQYF; cdr3_nt: TGTGCCAGCAGCTTCGGAATCCAAGAGACCCAGTACTTC
v_call: TRBV12-3/TRBV12-4; d_call: -; clone_size: few; j_call: TRBJ1-2; cdr3_aa: CASSLTAAGPATF; cdr3_nt: TGTGCCAGCAGCCTGACAGCCGCGGGGCCCGCCACCTTC
v_call: TRBV2; d_call: -; clone_size: -; j_call: TRBJ1-5; cdr3_aa: CASRSAEVQPQHF; cdr3_nt: TGTGCCAGCAGGTCAGCTGAAGTGCAGCCCCAGCATTTT
v_call: TRBV5-1; d_call: TRBD1; clone_size: -; j_call: TRBJ2-2; cdr3_aa: CASSSDRVYTGELFF; cdr3_nt: TGCGCCAGCAGCTCTGACAGGGTTTACACCGGGGAGCTGTTTTTT
v_call: TRBV2; d_call: -; clone_size: -; j_call: TRBJ2-1; cdr3_aa: CASRKDGEWNEQFF; cdr3_nt: TGTGCCAGCAGGAAGGACGGGGAATGGAATGAGCAGTTCTTC
v_call: TRBV6-4; d_call: TRBD1; clone_size: -; j_call: TRBJ2-3; cdr3_aa: CASSEDRGGTDTQYF; cdr3_nt: TGTGCCAGCAGTGAAGACAGGGGGGGCACAGATACGCAGTATTTT
v_call: TRBV14; d_call: -; clone_size: -; j_call: TRBJ2-2; cdr3_aa: CASSQRPGVNTGELFF; cdr3_nt: TGTGCCAGCAGCCAAAGGCCGGGAGTGAACACCGGGGAGCTGTTTTTT
v_call: TRBV12-3/TRBV12-4; d_call: TRBD1; clone_size: -; j_call: TRBJ2-3; cdr3_aa: CASSWTGAITDTQYF; cdr3_nt: TGTGCCAGCAGTTGGACAGGGGCTATCACAGATACGCAGTATTTT
v_call: TRBV7-9; d_call: -; clone_size: few; j_call: TRBJ1-4; cdr3_aa: CASSLAGSPNEKLFF; cdr3_nt: TGTGCCAGCAGCTTAGCCGGCAGCCCGAATGAAAAACTGTTTTTT
v_call: TRBV10-3; d_call: -; clone_size: -; j_call: TRBJ2-7; cdr3_aa: CAISEGQDSYEQYF; cdr3_nt: TGTGCCATCAGTGAGGGGCAAGACTCCTACGAGCAGTACTTC
v_call: TRBV30; d_call: TRBD1; clone_size: -; j_call: TRBJ1-2; cdr3_aa: CALRGRGYTF; cdr3_nt: TGTGCCTTGAGGGGGCGCGGCTACACCTTC
v_call: TRBV3-1; d_call: -; clone_size: few; j_call: TRBJ2-7; cdr3_aa: CASSQDSPRWYEQYF; cdr3_nt: TGTGCCAGCAGCCAAGATTCCCCACGGTGGTACGAGCAGTACTTC
v_call: TRBV6-6; d_call: TRBD1; clone_size: once; j_call: TRBJ2-5; cdr3_aa: CASSYSPGGQETQYF; cdr3_nt: TGTGCCAGCAGTTACTCACCAGGGGGCCAAGAGACCCAGTACTTC
v_call: TRBV11-3; d_call: -; clone_size: few; j_call: TRBJ2-2; cdr3_aa: CASSLDRDHTGELFF; cdr3_nt: TGTGCCAGCAGCTTAGACAGGGACCACACCGGGGAGCTGTTTTTT
v_call: TRBV7-9; d_call: -; clone_size: many; j_call: TRBJ2-1; cdr3_aa: CASSLAKEEWGVEQFF; cdr3_nt: TGTGCCAGCAGCTTAGCCAAGGAGGAGTGGGGGGTTGAGCAGTTCTTC
v_call: TRBV12-3/TRBV12-4; d_call: -; clone_size: -; j_call: TRBJ1-5; cdr3_aa: CASSLVGDGRYSNQPQHF; cdr3_nt: TGTGCCAGCAGTTTAGTTGGGGACGGTAGATATAGCAATCAGCCCCAGCATTTT
v_call: TRBV4-1; d_call: TRBD1; clone_size: -; j_call: TRBJ2-7; cdr3_aa: CASSRTGGSEQYF; cdr3_nt: TGCGCCAGCAGCCGCACAGGGGGGAGCGAGCAGTACTTC
v_call: TRBV7-9; d_call: TRBD1; clone_size: few; j_call: TRBJ2-7; cdr3_aa: CASSSTGESSYEQYF; cdr3_nt: TGTGCCAGCAGCTCCACAGGGGAGAGCTCCTACGAGCAGTACTTC
v_call: TRBV7-2; d_call: TRBD1; clone_size: -; j_call: TRBJ2-1; cdr3_aa: CASSPGLRDSYNEQFF; cdr3_nt: TGTGCCAGCAGCCCGGGCCTCCGGGACAGCTACAATGAGCAGTTCTTC
v_call: TRBV19; d_call: -; clone_size: few; j_call: TRBJ2-1; cdr3_aa: CATGQISYNEQFF; cdr3_nt: TGTGCCACCGGACAGATCTCCTACAATGAGCAGTTCTTC
v_call: TRBV6-5; d_call: -; clone_size: -; j_call: TRBJ2-3; cdr3_aa: CASSLSTSTDTQYF; cdr3_nt: TGTGCCAGCAGTTTAAGTACTAGCACAGATACGCAGTATTTT
v_call: TRBV24-1; d_call: -; clone_size: -; j_call: TRBJ2-3; cdr3_aa: CATSDSGGLTDTQYF; cdr3_nt: TGTGCCACCAGTGATTCTGGAGGGCTAACGGATACGCAGTATTTT